The present entry profiles one TCR beta chain with its context. Its antigen is as yet unknown. The data derive from a study of cytomegalovirus exposure and HLA in healthy donors. About the research overall: From HLA-typed donors, an early data release held approximately 85 million unique TCRs.

Amplification used 60 Vbeta primers and 13 Jbeta primers. TCRdb keeps only in-frame clones here, not all; method: immunoSEQ multiplex PCR. The sample includes some 57,000 clones, 65% to 75% of them seen just once. General study points: Trimming of TCR beta V- and J-genes showed a link, identified in a later analysis, to a missense DCLRE1C variant. There were about 160 TCR beta chains listed as cytomegalovirus-associated. Information on immune exposure was restricted to one variable (CMV serostatus).

The V end was cut by 7 bases, the J end by 2 bases, with 10 bases between. Germline V gene sequence: CDR1 SGHDT, CDR2 YYEEEE. The CDR3 spans 13 residues. This receptor was taken from a woman aged 30 to 39 in good health and CMV-seronegative. This chain links TRBV5-6 with TRBJ2-1; perhaps TRBD1 as D (6 bases). The sequencing input was PBMCs. CDR3 bases: TGTGCCAGCTGCCAGGGGACCTACAATGAGCAGTTCTTC. Protein product: CASCQGTYNEQFF.